This passage covers 32 T cell receptor beta chains from one sample sequenced in a study of blood T cell repertoires in COVID-19. Clones were read by immunoSEQ multiplex PCR, and TCRdb kept only the in-frame ones, dropping some. This table has under 80,000 clones, approximately 80% appearing once. Sequencing was carried out using peripheral blood. The receptors were gathered from a man aged 55-75 years with COVID-19, enrolled during active disease.

V and J are TRBV6-5 and TRBJ1-4; D gene unclear. This CDR3 is built from 14 residues. The V gene lost 8 bases and the J gene lost 4 bases, with 14 bases spanning the gap. In germline, CDR1 is MNHEY, CDR2 SVGAGI. The CDR3 reads CASAPHDFNEKLFF. CDR3 bases: TGTGCCAGCGCCCCCCACGACTTTAATGAAAAACTGTTTTTT.

The chain joins TRBV13 to TRBJ2-2, with 11 bases that match TRBD1. This CDR3 comprises 17 residues. CDR1 is PRHDT and CDR2 is FYEKMQ in the germline V gene (reference sequence). With 5 bases clipped from V and 2 bases from J, the junction kept 7 bases outside the gene matches. The CDR3 sequence: CASSPRTGGGNTGELFF. The CDR3 region has the DNA TGTGCCAGCAGCCCAAGGACAGGGGGCGGAAACACCGGGGAGCTGTTTTTT.

The chain combines TRBV10-2 with TRBJ2-1, with TRBD2 matching over 8 bases. Germline V gene lookup returns CDR1 WSHSY and CDR2 SAAADI. The CDR3 totals 16 residues. V lost 2 bases and J lost 4; bases outside the gene matches: 7. The CDR3: CASSERTSWGYNEQFF. The CDR3 DNA follows: TGCGCCAGCAGTGAGCGGACTAGCTGGGGGTACAATGAGCAGTTCTTC.

The chain uses TRBV4-1 and TRBJ1-4; maybe TRBD1 (6 bases). This CDR3 has 16 residues. V was pared by 3 bases and J by 7 bases, with 18 bases between. Germline V gives CDR1 MGHRA, CDR2 YSYEKL. The CDR3 nucleotides are TGCGCCAGCAGCCAGGGCCGGCAGGGGCGGATTGAAAAACTGTTTTTT. This encodes CASSQGRQGRIEKLFF.

The rearrangement joins TRBV11-3 to TRBJ1-6; weak D call: TRBD1 (6 bases). The CDR3 contains 19 residues. CDR1 is SGHNT, CDR2 YENEEA, per germline. Trimming took 1 base from V and 6 from J, leaving 22 bases between them. CDR3: CASSLGRGGTGVPNSPLHF. Written as DNA, the CDR3 is TGTGCCAGCAGCTTAGGTCGAGGGGGTACAGGCGTTCCTAATTCACCCCTCCACTTT.

V is TRBV6-5 and J is TRBJ1-1; no reliable D call. Per germline, CDR1 MNHEY and CDR2 SVGAGI. CDR3 length: 15 residues. The V gene lost 2 bases and the J gene lost 0 bases, with 10 bases spanning the gap. The CDR3 region has the DNA TGTGCCAGCAGTTACGGCAGACTTATGAACACTGAAGCTTTCTTT. Translated: CASSYGRLMNTEAFF.

This clone was seen repeatedly, ten times or more. The chain joins TRBV5-4 to TRBJ2-7; 9 positions match TRBD2. The junction had 5 bases not matched to a gene; V was cut back by 0 bases and J by 4 bases. The CDR3 loop spans 15 amino acids. CDR1 and CDR2 from the germline V gene are SGHNT and YYREEE (reference sequence). Written as DNA, the CDR3 is TGTGCCAGCAGCTTGGATGGCGGGGGGGCTTACGAGCAGTACTTC. It specifies CASSLDGGGAYEQYF.

The chain couples TRBV18 to TRBJ2-5, with D hard to call. The CDR3 has 13 residues. V was shortened by 3 bases and J by 2 bases, with 7 bases between the two germline ends. Germline V gene lookup returns CDR1 KGHSH and CDR2 LQKENI. The CDR3 sequence: CASSPAGQETQYF. CDR3 coding DNA: TGTGCCAGCTCACCCGCAGGTCAAGAGACCCAGTACTTC.

The rearrangement uses TRBV19 and TRBJ1-5; perhaps TRBD1 as D (5 bases). CDR3 length: 14 residues. CDR1 and CDR2 (germline): LNHDA, SQIVND (reference sequence). With 4 bases removed from V and 2 bases from J, the gap between germline ends came to 9 bases. As DNA, the CDR3 is TGTGCCAGTAGTAGGGGAGGGGGCAATCAGCCCCAGCATTTT. Amino acid sequence: CASSRGGGNQPQHF. The full variable domain, rest sourced from reference TRBV19 and TRBJ1-5, is DGGITQSPKYLFRKEGQNVTLSCEQNLNHDAMYWYRQDPGQGLRLIYYSQIVNDFQKGDIAEGYSVSREKKESFPLTVTSAQKNPTAFYLCASSRGGGNQPQHFGDGTRLSIL.

CDR3 in amino acids: CASSTTGWAGSPLHF. The CDR3 DNA sequence: TGTGCCAGTAGCACGACAGGGTGGGCTGGATCACCCCTCCACTTT. The rearrangement uses TRBV19 and TRBJ1-6; TRBD1 matches at 7 bases. Germline CDR1 reads LNHDA; CDR2 reads SQIVND (reference sequence). This CDR3 has 15 amino acids. Losses at the gene ends were 6 bases for V and 10 bases for J; bases not matched to a gene: 12.

The chain joins TRBV11-2 to TRBJ1-2; maybe TRBD1 (5 bases). The length of the CDR3 is 14 residues. The germline V gene has CDR1 SGHAT and CDR2 FQNNGV. The germline V and J ends were trimmed by 5 bases and 7 bases, with 17 bases remaining between them. The CDR3 protein is CASSVYGTQGGYTF. The CDR3 DNA reads as TGTGCCAGCAGCGTTTACGGGACTCAGGGTGGCTACACCTTC.

This CDR3 reads CASSISGKNEQFF. The CDR3 coding sequence is TGTGCCAGTAGTATAAGCGGGAAGAATGAGCAGTTCTTC. The V gene is TRBV19, the J gene TRBJ2-1; 7 bases map to TRBD2. This CDR3 contains 13 residues. J was trimmed by 7 bases and V by 2 bases; bases with no gene match: 2. The germline CDR1 and CDR2 sequences are LNHDA and SQIVND (reference sequence).

The CDR3 region is CATSDLQLAGTNTGELFF. CDR3 nucleotides: TGTGCCACCAGTGATTTGCAACTAGCGGGGACCAACACCGGGGAGCTGTTTTTT. The rearrangement links TRBV24-1 to TRBJ2-2; 10 nucleotides align to TRBD2. The CDR3 has 18 residues. Per germline, CDR1 KGHDR and CDR2 SFDVKD. V lost 0 bases to trimming and J lost 2 bases; unmatched junction nucleotides: 5.

V usage is TRBV11-3 and J usage is TRBJ2-3; D might be TRBD2 (6 bases). V lost 4 bases to trimming and J lost 2 bases, with 16 bases between them. CDR3 size: 16 residues. Germline CDR1 SGHNT, CDR2 YENEEA. The CDR3 DNA reads TGTGCCAGCAGCTCATCGACACGGGAGCCCACAGATACGCAGTATTTT. Its protein product is CASSSSTREPTDTQYF.

The chain couples TRBV12-5 to TRBJ1-2, with a tentative D call TRBD1 (5 bases). Trimming removed 0 bases at V and 1 base at J, with 15 bases between. Germline loops: CDR1 LGHNT, CDR2 FRNRAP. CDR3 size: 17 residues. This chain's CDR3 is CASGLVPPRQNNYGYTF. As DNA, the CDR3 is TGTGCTAGTGGTTTGGTACCCCCCCGACAGAATAACTATGGCTACACCTTC.

This rearrangement joins TRBV3-1 (or the pseudogene TRBV3-2) to TRBJ2-1, with 13 bases matching TRBD2. The length of the CDR3 is 20 residues. Trimming removed 0 bases from V and 4 bases from J; junction bases left unmatched: 12. Germline V gene data show CDR1 as LGHDT and CDR2 as YNNKEL (reference sequence). The CDR3 here is CASSQEPLTSGRRIYNEQFF. The CDR3 bases are TGTGCCAGCAGCCAAGAGCCCCTGACTAGCGGGAGGAGAATATACAATGAGCAGTTCTTC.

This sequence joins TRBV27 and TRBJ2-1; 9 bases are a match to TRBD2. Germline assignment: CDR1 MNHEY and CDR2 SMNVEV (reference sequence). V gave up 8 bases and J gave up 0 bases; unmatched junction bases: 5. The CDR3 has 15 amino acids. The CDR3 here is CASGGLASSYNEQFF. The CDR3 DNA follows: TGTGCCAGCGGGGGACTAGCCAGCTCCTACAATGAGCAGTTCTTC.

This sequence joins TRBV28 and TRBJ1-2, with 9 bases matching TRBD1. Germline V gene lookup returns CDR1 MDHEN and CDR2 SYDVKM. Trimming cost V 10 bases and J 7 bases; bases outside gene matches: 10. The CDR3 totals 13 residues. The CDR3: CATKPGQGRGYTF. CDR3 coding DNA: TGTGCCACCAAGCCGGGACAGGGTCGTGGCTACACCTTC.

The chain links TRBV24-1 to TRBJ2-1; 13 bases fit TRBD2. The V segment lost 4 bases and the J segment 5 bases; nucleotides outside the gene matches: 4. Germline assignment: CDR1 KGHDR and CDR2 SFDVKD. CDR3 length: 16 amino acids. For the CDR3, the DNA is TGTGCCACCAGTGAGGCCGGGACTAGCGGGGACAATGAGCAGTTCTTC. Amino acids: CATSEAGTSGDNEQFF.

The chain employs TRBV13 and TRBJ2-5; perhaps TRBD2 as D (6 bases). Germline CDR1 PRHDT, CDR2 FYEKMQ (reference sequence). The CDR3 is 17 residues long. V was clipped by 0 bases and J by 1 base, with 15 bases between them. The chain's CDR3 is CASSLGLRGILQETQYF. CDR3 DNA: TGTGCCAGCAGCTTAGGGTTGCGCGGGATCCTCCAAGAGACCCAGTACTTC.

The chain couples TRBV10-1 to TRBJ2-1; no firm D call. This CDR3 region has 12 residues. The V end was cut by 3 bases, the J end by 4 bases, with 4 bases between. The germline V gene encodes CDR1 WNHNN and CDR2 SYGVQD (reference sequence). Written as DNA, the CDR3 is TGCGCCAGCAGTGACAATTACAATGAGCAGTTCTTC. Its translation: CASSDNYNEQFF.

The chain joins TRBV4-1 to TRBJ2-3, with 7 bases identical to TRBD2. The CDR3 has 17 amino acids. Germline CDR1 is MGHRA and CDR2 is YSYEKL. V lost 1 base and J lost 5; bases outside the gene matches: 12. The CDR3 nucleotides read TGCGCCAGCAGCCAAGGATTCTCGCGGGAGCGGGAAGATACGCAGTATTTT. It codes for CASSQGFSREREDTQYF.

This chain links TRBV7-7 with TRBJ2-1; possibly TRBD1 for D (6 bases). Germline values: CDR1 SSHAT, CDR2 FNYEAQ (reference sequence). This CDR3 has 12 amino acids. The V end lost 4 bases, the J end lost 11 bases, and 12 bases lay between the germline ends. The CDR3 DNA reads as TGTGCCAGCAGCTCTACTGACAGGAAGCAGTTCTTC. Translation: CASSSTDRKQFF.

The genes are TRBV9 and TRBJ2-1, with a possible D match to TRBD2 (6 bases). The CDR3 runs to 14 residues. Between the trimmed V and J ends, which lost 4 bases and 5 bases, there was a span of 13 bases. The germline CDR1 and CDR2 sequences are SGDLS and YYNGEE. The CDR3 coding sequence is TGTGCCAGCAGCCCCCAAGCGGGCCACAATGAGCAGTTCTTC. This gives the protein CASSPQAGHNEQFF.

This clone occurred a few times. This rearrangement joins TRBV10-2 to TRBJ2-1; D uncertain. Germline CDR1 WSHSY, CDR2 SAAADI. This CDR3 comprises 16 residues. Trimming took 6 bases from V and 5 from J, leaving 20 bases between them. CDR3 residues: CASRRKSLERNNEQFF. DNA of the CDR3: TGCGCCAGCAGGCGTAAATCGCTCGAACGAAACAATGAGCAGTTCTTC.

This chain connects TRBV6-6 to TRBJ1-1; 7 nucleotides agree with TRBD1. J lost 11 bases, V lost 3 bases, and 9 bases had no gene match. The CDR3 length is 13 residues. Germline CDR1 and CDR2: MNHNY and SVGAGI (reference sequence). The CDR3, as DNA: TGTGCCAGCAGTTATAGGGAGACAGGGTCGGCTTTCTTT. This gives the protein CASSYRETGSAFF.

The V and J genes are TRBV24-1 and TRBJ2-3; 8 nucleotides match TRBD2. Germline CDR1 KGHDR, CDR2 SFDVKD. V shed 3 bases and J 5 bases; nucleotides not matched to a gene: 12. CDR3 size: 17 residues. The CDR3 nucleotides are TGTGCCACCAGTGATCCTGCCCCCAGCGGGGGTCGAGATACGCAGTATTTT. It codes for CATSDPAPSGGRDTQYF.

This clone was found a few times. J is TRBJ2-7 and V is TRBV5-4, with 14 bases lining up with TRBD2. CDR3 size: 15 residues. CDR1 is SGHNT, CDR2 YYREEE, per germline (reference sequence). The ends lost 6 bases at V and 0 bases at J; junction bases unmatched: 2. The CDR3: CASKGLAGDSYEQYF. CDR3 nucleotides: TGTGCCAGCAAGGGACTAGCGGGAGACTCCTACGAGCAGTACTTC.

The chain has TRBV28 and TRBJ2-7; 10 bases map to TRBD1. CDR3 length equals 15 residues. Trimming at V came to 5 bases and at J to 5 bases, leaving 9 bases not matched to a gene. Germline CDR1 reads MDHEN; CDR2 reads SYDVKM. The CDR3 spells CASSRAGTGEDEQYF. For the CDR3, the DNA is TGTGCCAGCAGTCGAGCCGGGACAGGGGAAGACGAGCAGTACTTC. The full variable domain, with the rest looked up from reference TRBV28 and TRBJ2-7, is DVKVTQSSRYLVKRTGEKVFLECVQDMDHENMFWYRQDPGLGLRLIYFSYDVKMKEKGDIPEGYSVSREKKERFSLILESASTNQTSMYLCASSRAGTGEDEQYFGPGTRLTVT.

The chain is built from TRBV7-2 and TRBJ1-1; 8 bases agree with TRBD1. The CDR3 spans 14 residues. The germline V gene encodes CDR1 SGHTA and CDR2 FQGNSA. The ends lost 5 bases at V and 5 bases at J; junction bases unmatched: 7. The CDR3 DNA reads TGTGCCAGCAGCACCCGGGACAGGAAGACTGAAGCTTTCTTT. It translates to CASSTRDRKTEAFF.

The rearrangement uses TRBV2 and TRBJ2-7, with D maybe TRBD2 (5 bases). The germline gives CDR1 SNHLY, CDR2 FYNNEI. The CDR3 totals 14 residues. V was cut by 10 bases and J by 2 bases, with 18 bases left in between. The CDR3 DNA follows: TGTGCCATGTTTGGCCCCACGGGGACCTACGAGCAGTACTTC. Its translation: CAMFGPTGTYEQYF.

This chain links TRBV6-1 with TRBJ2-1; 8 nucleotides agree with TRBD2. With V trimmed by 2 bases and J by 8 bases, 5 bases remained unmatched. Germline loops: CDR1 MNHNS, CDR2 SASEGT. This CDR3 region has 14 residues. The CDR3 reads CASSERTSPDEQFF. The CDR3 DNA is TGTGCCAGCAGTGAAAGGACTAGCCCCGATGAGCAGTTCTTC.